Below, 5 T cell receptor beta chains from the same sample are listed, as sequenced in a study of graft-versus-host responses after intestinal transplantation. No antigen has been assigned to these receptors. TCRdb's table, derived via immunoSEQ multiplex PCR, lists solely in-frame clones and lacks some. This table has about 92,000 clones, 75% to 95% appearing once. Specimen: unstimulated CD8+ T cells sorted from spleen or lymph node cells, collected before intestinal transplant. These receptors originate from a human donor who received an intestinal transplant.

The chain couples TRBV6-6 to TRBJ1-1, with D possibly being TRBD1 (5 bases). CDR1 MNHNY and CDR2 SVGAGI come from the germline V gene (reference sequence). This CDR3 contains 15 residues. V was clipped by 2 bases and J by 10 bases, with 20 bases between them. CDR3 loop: CASSYPVGGYSGAFF. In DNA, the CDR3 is TGTGCCAGCAGTTACCCCGTCGGGGGATATTCTGGAGCTTTCTTT.

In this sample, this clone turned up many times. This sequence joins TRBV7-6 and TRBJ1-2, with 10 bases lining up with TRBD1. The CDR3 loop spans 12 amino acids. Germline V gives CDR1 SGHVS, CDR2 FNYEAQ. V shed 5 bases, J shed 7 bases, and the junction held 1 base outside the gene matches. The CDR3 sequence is CASSGTGVGYTF. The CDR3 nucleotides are TGTGCCAGCAGCGGGACAGGGGTTGGCTACACCTTC. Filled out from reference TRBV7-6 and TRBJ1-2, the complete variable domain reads GAGVSQSPRYKVTKRGQDVALRCDPISGHVSLYWYRQALGQGPEFLTYFNYEAQQDKSGLPNDRFSAERPEGSISTLTIQRTEQRDSAMYRCASSGTGVGYTFGSGTRLTVV.

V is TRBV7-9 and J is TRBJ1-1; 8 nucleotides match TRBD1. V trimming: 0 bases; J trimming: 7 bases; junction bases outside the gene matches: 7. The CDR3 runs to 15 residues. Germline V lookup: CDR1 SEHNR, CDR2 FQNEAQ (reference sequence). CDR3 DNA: TGTGCCAGCAGCTTAGCCTACAGGGGGAAGGGTGAAGCTTTCTTT. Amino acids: CASSLAYRGKGEAFF. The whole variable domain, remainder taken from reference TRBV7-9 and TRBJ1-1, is DTGVSQNPRHKITKRGQNVTFRCDPISEHNRLYWYRQTLGQGPEFLTYFQNEAQLEKSRLLSDRFSAERPKGSFSTLEIQRTEQGDSAMYLCASSLAYRGKGEAFFGQGTRLTVV.

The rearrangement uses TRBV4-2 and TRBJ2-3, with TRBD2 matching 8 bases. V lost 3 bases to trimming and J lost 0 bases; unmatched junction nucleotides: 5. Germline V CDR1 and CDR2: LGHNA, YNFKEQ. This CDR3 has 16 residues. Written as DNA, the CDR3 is TGTGCCAGCAGCCAGAAACTAGCGGCTAGCACAGATACGCAGTATTTT. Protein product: CASSQKLAASTDTQYF.

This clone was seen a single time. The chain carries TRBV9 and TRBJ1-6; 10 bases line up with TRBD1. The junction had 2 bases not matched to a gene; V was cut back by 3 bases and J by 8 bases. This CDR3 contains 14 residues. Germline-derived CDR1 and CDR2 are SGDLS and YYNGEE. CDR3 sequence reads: CASSEGQGDSPLHF. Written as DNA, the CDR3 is TGTGCCAGCAGCGAAGGACAGGGGGATTCACCCCTCCACTTT. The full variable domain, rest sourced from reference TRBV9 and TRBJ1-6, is DSGVTQTPKHLITATGQRVTLRCSPRSGDLSVYWYQQSLDQGLQFLIQYYNGEERAKGNILERFSAQQFPDLHSELNLSSLELGDSALYFCASSEGQGDSPLHFGNGTRLTVT.